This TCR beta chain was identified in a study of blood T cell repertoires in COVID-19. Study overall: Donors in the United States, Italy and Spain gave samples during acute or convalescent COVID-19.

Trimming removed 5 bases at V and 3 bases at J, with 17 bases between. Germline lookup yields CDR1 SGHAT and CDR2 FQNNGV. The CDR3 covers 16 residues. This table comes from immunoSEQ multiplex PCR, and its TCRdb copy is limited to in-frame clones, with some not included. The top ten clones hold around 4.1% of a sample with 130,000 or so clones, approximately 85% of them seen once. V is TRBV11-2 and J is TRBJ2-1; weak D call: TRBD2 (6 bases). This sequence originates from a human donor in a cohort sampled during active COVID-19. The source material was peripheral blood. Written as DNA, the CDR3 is TGTGCCAGCAGCATTCATGCCGGGACTTACTACAATGAGCAGTTCTTC. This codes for CASSIHAGTYYNEQFF.